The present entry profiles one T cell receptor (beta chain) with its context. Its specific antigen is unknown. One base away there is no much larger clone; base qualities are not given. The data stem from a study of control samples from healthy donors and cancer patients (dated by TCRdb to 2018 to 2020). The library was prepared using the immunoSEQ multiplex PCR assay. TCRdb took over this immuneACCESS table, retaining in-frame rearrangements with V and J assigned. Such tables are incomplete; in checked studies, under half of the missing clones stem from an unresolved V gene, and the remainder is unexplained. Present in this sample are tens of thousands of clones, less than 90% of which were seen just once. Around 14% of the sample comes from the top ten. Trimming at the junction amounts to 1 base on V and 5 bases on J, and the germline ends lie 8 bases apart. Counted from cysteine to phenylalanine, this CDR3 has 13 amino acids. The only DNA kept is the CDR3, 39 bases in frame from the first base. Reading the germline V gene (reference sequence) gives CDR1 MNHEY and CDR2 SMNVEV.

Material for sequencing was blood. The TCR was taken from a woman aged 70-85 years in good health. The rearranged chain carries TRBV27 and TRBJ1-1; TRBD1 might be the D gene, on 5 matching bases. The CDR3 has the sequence CASSLFRGTEAFF. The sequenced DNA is TGTGCCAGCAGTTTATTCCGGGGGACTGAAGCTTTCTTT.